The text below deals with one T cell receptor (beta chain). In the original processing: Nucleated cell counts were estimated from reference gene primer amplification. Sequencing used immunoSEQ multiplex PCR; TCRdb keeps in-frame clones, though not all of them. V, J and clone size were drawn from that table, and D and trimming were deduced from the DNA. The sample contains around 100,000 clones, roughly 79% of which appear only once. The source of the sample is a study of blood T cell repertoires in COVID-19. About the study: Both acute and convalescent COVID-19 samples were obtained from the United States, Italy and Spain. Sources were T cells, B-cell-depleted T cells, or PBMCs; the material itself was cDNA or gDNA.

The length of the CDR3 is 12 residues. Deletions cut 6 bases from V and 15 bases from J, with 18 bases between. The genes are TRBV12-3 or TRBV12-4 and TRBJ2-1, with TRBD1 as a possible D gene (6 bases). The TCR sequence derives from a man between 70 and 80 years old with active or convalescent COVID-19. The sequenced sample was peripheral blood. This chain's CDR3 is CASSQHRARGFF. CDR3 bases: TGTGCCAGCAGCCAGCACAGGGCTCGGGGGTTCTTC.